This passage covers 23 T cell receptor beta chains from one sample sequenced in a study of Ad26.COV2.S vaccination and SARS-CoV-2 variants. Treatment noted: 15 to 20 received Ad26.COV2.S at low or high dose, single or two shots; about 5 received placebo; per-sample allocation not given. The study sampled participants on day 63 after the first vaccine or placebo injection. Clones were sequenced by immunoSEQ multiplex PCR, and TCRdb holds only the in-frame ones, with some missing. The data show approximately 480,000 clones, 87% seen once. Sample: peripheral blood, taken in a trial of Ad26.COV2.S vaccine versus placebo. The receptors here all came from a person aged 18-60 years who received the Ad26.COV2.S COVID-19 vaccine or a placebo.

The V and J genes are TRBV6-2 or TRBV6-3 and TRBJ2-1; tentative D call: TRBD2 (6 bases). V gave up 3 bases and J gave up 10 bases, with 16 bases separating them. Looked up from germline, CDR1 is MNHEY and CDR2 is SVGEGT. The CDR3 consists of 14 residues. The CDR3 region is CASSYVTEGPEQFF. Written as DNA, the CDR3 is TGTGCCAGCAGTTATGTTACGGAGGGGCCGGAGCAGTTCTTC.

Concerning this clone: Other nucleotide sequences from this sample produce the same CDR3. The rearrangement links TRBV2 to TRBJ1-1; D uncertain. Germline values: CDR1 SNHLY, CDR2 FYNNEI. With 2 bases removed from V and 4 bases from J, the gap between germline ends came to 5 bases. The CDR3 has 12 amino acids. The CDR3 region has the DNA TGTGCCAGCAGTGAACGCGGCACTGAAGCTTTCTTT. It is translated as CASSERGTEAFF.

V usage is TRBV5-1 and J usage is TRBJ2-7, with 7 bases identical to TRBD1. Germline CDR1 SGHRS, CDR2 YFSETQ. This CDR3 has 13 amino acids. V trimming: 4 bases; J trimming: 4 bases; junction bases outside the gene matches: 5. The CDR3: CASSPSGQYEQYF. As DNA, the CDR3 is TGCGCCAGCAGCCCCTCGGGACAGTACGAGCAGTACTTC.

The J gene is TRBJ2-1, the V gene TRBV29-1; a weak D match, TRBD1 (5 bases). Trimming shortened V by 6 bases and J by 5 bases, and 5 bases separated the two germline ends. Germline CDR1 and CDR2: SQVTM and ANQGSEA. CDR3 size: 10 residues. CDR3 loop: CSVTDNEQFF. CDR3 bases: TGCAGCGTGACAGACAATGAGCAGTTCTTC.

This chain uses TRBV5-6 with TRBJ2-1; 11 bases are a match to TRBD2. Losses at the gene ends were 1 base for V and 10 bases for J; bases not matched to a gene: 1. CDR3 length: 13 residues. CDR1 and CDR2 (germline): SGHDT, YYEEEE. The CDR3 sequence is CASSLPSGREQFF. The CDR3, as DNA: TGTGCCAGCAGCTTGCCTAGCGGGAGGGAGCAGTTCTTC.

This chain links TRBV9 with TRBJ2-7, with 7 bases identical to TRBD2. CDR3 length: 14 residues. CDR1 is SGDLS, CDR2 YYNGEE, per germline. With 7 bases clipped from V and 1 base from J, the junction kept 8 bases outside the gene matches. The CDR3 is CASGEASGSYEQYF. For the CDR3, the DNA is TGTGCCAGCGGGGAGGCTAGCGGATCCTACGAGCAGTACTTC.

The V and J genes are TRBV4-3 and TRBJ1-2; D is ambiguous. CDR1 is LGHNA, CDR2 YSLEER, per germline. Between the trimmed V and J ends, which lost 5 bases and 8 bases, there was a span of 18 bases. The CDR3 is 14 residues long. The CDR3 DNA reads as TGCGCCAGCAGCGGAAGATTGCAGTTTAGAGGCTACACCTTC. This encodes CASSGRLQFRGYTF.

This clone has just a few counts. The V call is TRBV30, the J call TRBJ1-1, with D unresolved. Trimming stripped 2 bases from V and 5 bases from J, with 12 bases between. Germline CDR1 is GTSNPN and CDR2 is SVGIG (reference sequence). This CDR3 has 13 amino acids. This CDR3 reads CAWSTPVGTEAFF. As DNA, the CDR3 is TGTGCCTGGAGTACCCCAGTCGGGACTGAAGCTTTCTTT.

V usage is TRBV21-1 and J usage is TRBJ2-1. TRBV21-1 counts as a pseudogene. CDR3 length: 17 amino acids. The DNA for the CDR3 is TGTGCCAGCAGCAAAGGTAAGGGGGGCCGCCGGCACAATGAGCAGTTCTTC. Residues: CASSKGKGGRRHNEQFF.

This clone was seen only once. The chain uses TRBV5-1 and TRBJ2-2, with TRBD2 identical over 7 bases. The CDR3 runs to 15 residues. Trimming at V came to 4 bases and at J to 5 bases, leaving 8 bases not matched to a gene. Germline assignment: CDR1 SGHRS and CDR2 YFSETQ. For the CDR3, the DNA is TGCGCCAGCAGCCCCTACGGACTAGATACCGGGGAGCTGTTTTTT. Protein sequence: CASSPYGLDTGELFF.

This clone was seen a handful of times. The chain has TRBV28 and TRBJ1-1, with no clear D. Trimming cost V 5 bases and J 5 bases, with 15 bases left between them. Germline-derived CDR1 and CDR2 are MDHEN and SYDVKM. This CDR3 contains 14 residues. The CDR3 loop is CASSPTTRRTEAFF. The CDR3 nucleotides read TGTGCCAGCAGTCCGACCACGAGGAGAACTGAAGCTTTCTTT.

The V gene is TRBV11-2, the J gene TRBJ2-1, with D uncertain. V lost 5 bases, J lost 7 bases, and 6 bases lay in between. Germline V gene lookup returns CDR1 SGHAT and CDR2 FQNNGV. The CDR3 is made up of 11 amino acids. In DNA form, the CDR3 reads TGTGCCAGCAGCCCCTTTAATGAGCAGTTCTTC. It translates to CASSPFNEQFF.

V is TRBV30 and J is TRBJ2-2; possibly TRBD1 for D (5 bases). V gave up 4 bases and J gave up 6 bases, with 15 bases separating them. The CDR3 is made up of 14 amino acids. CDR1 and CDR2 (germline): GTSNPN, SVGIG (reference sequence). The DNA for the CDR3 is TGTGCCTGGACCGGGCAGGGTGTGGCCGGGGAGCTGTTTTTT. Protein sequence: CAWTGQGVAGELFF.

V usage is TRBV7-2 and J usage is TRBJ2-1; D remains unclear. The CDR3 covers 13 residues. V shed 3 bases and J shed 5 bases, with 8 bases lying between them. The V gene's germline CDR1 is SGHTA and CDR2 FQGNSA. In DNA form, the CDR3 reads TGTGCCAGCAGCTTGGGGTACAACAATGAGCAGTTCTTC. The encoded protein is CASSLGYNNEQFF.

This chain links TRBV27 with TRBJ1-2; unclear D gene. Germline V gives CDR1 MNHEY, CDR2 SMNVEV (reference sequence). With 6 bases removed from V and 1 base from J, the gap between germline ends came to 9 bases. This CDR3 is built from 13 residues. Here the CDR3 reads CASSPYLNYGYTF. For the CDR3, the DNA is TGTGCCAGCAGCCCTTACCTTAACTATGGCTACACCTTC.

The V call is TRBV29-1, the J call TRBJ2-5; D may be TRBD2 (6 bases). V lost 6 bases and J lost 3, with 11 bases in between. CDR1 is SQVTM and CDR2 is ANQGSEA in the germline V gene. This CDR3 is 12 amino acids long. CDR3 in DNA: TGCAGCGTGACTAGGGCGGAAGAGACCCAGTACTTC. Its translation is CSVTRAEETQYF. The full variable domain, rest sourced from reference TRBV29-1 and TRBJ2-5, is SAVISQKPSRDICQRGTSLTIQCQVDSQVTMMFWYRQQPGQSLTLIATANQGSEATYESGFVIDKFPISRPNLTFSTLTVSNMSPEDSSIYLCSVTRAEETQYFGPGTRLLVL.

The CDR3 loop is CASSVSGSGRFYNEQFF. Here the CDR3 DNA reads TGTGCCAGCAGTGTTTCGGGTAGCGGGAGGTTTTACAATGAGCAGTTCTTC. The chain links TRBV2 to TRBJ2-1; 10 bases are shared with TRBD2. The V and J ends lost 4 bases and 4 bases, in that order; junction bases with no gene match: 10. From germline, CDR1 is SNHLY and CDR2 FYNNEI. CDR3 size: 17 residues.

The chain employs TRBV9 and TRBJ2-3; 11 bases agree with TRBD2. V dropped 0 bases and J dropped 7; count of bases not matched to a gene: 16. The CDR3 is 19 residues long. The germline V gene has CDR1 SGDLS and CDR2 YYNGEE. The CDR3 nucleotides read TGTGCCAGCAGCGTAGCTCCCCAGGGGCTAGCGGGAGGTGGATATACGCAGTATTTT. Amino acid sequence: CASSVAPQGLAGGGYTQYF.

The rearrangement uses TRBV25-1 and TRBJ2-2, with D perhaps TRBD2 (5 bases). The V and J ends lost 4 bases and 3 bases respectively, with 6 bases between them. This CDR3 is built from 13 residues. Germline V lookup: CDR1 MGHDK, CDR2 SYGVNS. CDR3 sequence reads: CASSASYTGELFF. The CDR3 DNA reads TGTGCCAGCAGTGCTAGCTACACCGGGGAGCTGTTTTTT. The whole variable domain, remainder taken from reference TRBV25-1 and TRBJ2-2, is EADIYQTPRYLVIGTGKKITLECSQTMGHDKMYWYQQDPGMELHLIHYSYGVNSTEKGDLSSESTVSRIRTEHFPLTLESARPSHTSQYLCASSASYTGELFFGEGSRLTVL.

The chain is built from TRBV28 and TRBJ1-2; D uncertain. This CDR3 comprises 14 residues. Germline lookup yields CDR1 MDHEN and CDR2 SYDVKM. Trimming removed 3 bases at V and 4 bases at J, with 12 bases between. The CDR3 bases are TGTGCCAGCAGTTTTGGGTCAGCTTCCTATGGCTACACCTTC. This sequence encodes CASSFGSASYGYTF.

V gene TRBV9 combines with J gene TRBJ1-1; 7 positions agree with TRBD1. Trimming took 2 bases from V and 1 from J; bases not matched to a gene: 8. The CDR3 spans 16 residues. From germline, CDR1 is SGDLS and CDR2 YYNGEE. This CDR3 reads CASSVAGGGGNTEAFF. In DNA, the CDR3 is TGTGCCAGCAGCGTCGCGGGAGGGGGCGGGAACACTGAAGCTTTCTTT.

This rearrangement joins TRBV7-3 to TRBJ1-1, with 7 bases that match TRBD1. The ends lost 5 bases at V and 1 base at J; junction bases unmatched: 10. The CDR3 loop spans 16 amino acids. CDR1 is SGHTA and CDR2 is FQGTGA in the germline V gene. CDR3 amino acids: CASSSRGWVGNTEAFF. As DNA, the CDR3 is TGTGCCAGCAGCAGCAGGGGGTGGGTTGGGAACACTGAAGCTTTCTTT.

This clone was picked up one time. The chain is built from TRBV9 and TRBJ1-6; 7 bases fit TRBD1. V gave up 4 bases and J gave up 10 bases; unmatched junction bases: 8. Germline CDR1 is SGDLS and CDR2 is YYNGEE. The length of the CDR3 is 14 residues. CDR3 in amino acids: CASSLRQGDSPLHF. CDR3 coding DNA: TGTGCCAGCAGCTTGAGACAGGGCGACTCACCCCTCCACTTT.